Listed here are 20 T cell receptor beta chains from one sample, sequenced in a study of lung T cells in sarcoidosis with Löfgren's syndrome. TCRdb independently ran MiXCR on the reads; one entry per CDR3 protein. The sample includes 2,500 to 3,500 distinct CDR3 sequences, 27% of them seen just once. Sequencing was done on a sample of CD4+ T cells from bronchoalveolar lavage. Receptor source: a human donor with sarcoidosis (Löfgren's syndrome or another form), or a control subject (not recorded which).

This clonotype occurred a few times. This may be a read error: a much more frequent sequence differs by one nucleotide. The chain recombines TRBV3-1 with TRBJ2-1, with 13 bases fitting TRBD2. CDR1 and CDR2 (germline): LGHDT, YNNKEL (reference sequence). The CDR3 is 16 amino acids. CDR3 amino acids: CVSSRLAGGTYNEQFF. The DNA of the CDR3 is TGTGTCAGCAGCCGACTAGCGGGAGGTACTTACAATGAGCAGTTCTTC.

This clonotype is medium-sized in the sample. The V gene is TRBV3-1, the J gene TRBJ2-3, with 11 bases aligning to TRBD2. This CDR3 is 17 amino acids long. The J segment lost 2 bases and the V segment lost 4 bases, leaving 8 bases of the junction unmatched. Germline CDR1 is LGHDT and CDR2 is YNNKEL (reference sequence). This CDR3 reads CASSPPGLAADTDTQYF. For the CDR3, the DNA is TGTGCCAGCAGCCCCCCGGGACTAGCGGCCGACACAGATACGCAGTATTTT.

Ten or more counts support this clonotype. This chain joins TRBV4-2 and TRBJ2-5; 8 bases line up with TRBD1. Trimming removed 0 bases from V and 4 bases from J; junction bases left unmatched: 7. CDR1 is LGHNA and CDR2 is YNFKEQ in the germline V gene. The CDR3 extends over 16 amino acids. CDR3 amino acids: CASSQDWPDRGETQYF. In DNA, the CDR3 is TGTGCCAGCAGCCAAGATTGGCCTGACAGGGGAGAGACCCAGTACTTC.

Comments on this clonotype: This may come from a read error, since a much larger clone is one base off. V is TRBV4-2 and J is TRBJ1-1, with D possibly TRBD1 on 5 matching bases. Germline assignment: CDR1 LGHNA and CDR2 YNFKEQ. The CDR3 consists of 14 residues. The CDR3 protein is CASRQKASGGTAFF. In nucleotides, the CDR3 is TGTGCCAGCCGCCAAAAGGCAAGCGGGGGGACCGCTTTCTTT.

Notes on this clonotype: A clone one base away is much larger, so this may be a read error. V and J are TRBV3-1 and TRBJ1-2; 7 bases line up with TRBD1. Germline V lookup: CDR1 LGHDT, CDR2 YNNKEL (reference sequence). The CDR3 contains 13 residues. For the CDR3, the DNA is TGTGCCGGCAGTACCGGGACAGCCTATGGCTACACCTTC. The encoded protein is CAGSTGTAYGYTF.

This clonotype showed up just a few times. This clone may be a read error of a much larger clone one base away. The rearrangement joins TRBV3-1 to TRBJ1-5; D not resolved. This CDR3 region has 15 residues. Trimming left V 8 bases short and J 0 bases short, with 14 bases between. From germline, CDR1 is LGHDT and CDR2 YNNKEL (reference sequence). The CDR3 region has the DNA TGTGCCAGCGGCTTAGGTGGGTATAGCAATCAGCCCCAGCATTTT. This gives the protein CASGLGGYSNQPQHF.

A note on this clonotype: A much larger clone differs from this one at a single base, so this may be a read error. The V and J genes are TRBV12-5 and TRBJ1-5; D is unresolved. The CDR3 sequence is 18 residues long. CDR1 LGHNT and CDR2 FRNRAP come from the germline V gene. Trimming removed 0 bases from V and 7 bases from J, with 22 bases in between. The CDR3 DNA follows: TGTGCTAGTGGTTTGGTACCGGACGGACTAATAACGGGGCAGCCCCAGCATTTT. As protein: CASGLVPDGLITGQPQHF.

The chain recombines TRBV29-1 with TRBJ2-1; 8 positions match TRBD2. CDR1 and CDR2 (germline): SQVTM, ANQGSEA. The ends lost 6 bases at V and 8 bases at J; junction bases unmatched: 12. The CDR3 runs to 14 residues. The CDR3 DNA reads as TGCAGCGTCCCGGGACTAGACCCAGTAGATGAGCAGTTCTTC. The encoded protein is CSVPGLDPVDEQFF.

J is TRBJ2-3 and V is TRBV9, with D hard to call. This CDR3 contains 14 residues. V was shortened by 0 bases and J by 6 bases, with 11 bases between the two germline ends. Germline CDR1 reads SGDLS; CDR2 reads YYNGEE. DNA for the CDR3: TGTGCCAGCAGCGTAGCACTTGACGCGGATACGCAGTATTTT. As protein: CASSVALDADTQYF.

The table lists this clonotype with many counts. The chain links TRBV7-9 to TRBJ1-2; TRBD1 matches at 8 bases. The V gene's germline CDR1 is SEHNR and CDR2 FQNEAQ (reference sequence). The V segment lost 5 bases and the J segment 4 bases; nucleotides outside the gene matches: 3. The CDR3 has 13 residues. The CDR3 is CASSIGQGYGYTF. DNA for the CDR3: TGTGCCAGCAGCATAGGACAGGGCTATGGCTACACCTTC.

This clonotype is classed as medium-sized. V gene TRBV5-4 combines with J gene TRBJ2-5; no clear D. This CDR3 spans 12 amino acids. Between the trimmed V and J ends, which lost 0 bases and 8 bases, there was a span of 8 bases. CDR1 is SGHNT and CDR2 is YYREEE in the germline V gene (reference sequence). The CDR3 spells CASSLDRGTQYF. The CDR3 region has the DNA TGTGCCAGCAGCTTGGACCGAGGAACCCAGTACTTC.

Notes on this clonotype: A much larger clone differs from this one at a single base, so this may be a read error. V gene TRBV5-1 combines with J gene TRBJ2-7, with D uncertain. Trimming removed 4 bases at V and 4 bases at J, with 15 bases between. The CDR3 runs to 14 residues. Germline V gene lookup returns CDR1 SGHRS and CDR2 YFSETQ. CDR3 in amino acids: CASSPQIGEYEQYF. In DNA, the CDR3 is TGCGCCAGCAGCCCGCAGATAGGTGAGTACGAGCAGTACTTC.

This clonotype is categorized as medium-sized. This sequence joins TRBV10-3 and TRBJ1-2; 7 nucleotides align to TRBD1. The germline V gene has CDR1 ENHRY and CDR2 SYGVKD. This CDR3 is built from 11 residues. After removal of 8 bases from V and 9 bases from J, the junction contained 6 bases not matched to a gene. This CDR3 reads CAIEDRASYTF. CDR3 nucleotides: TGTGCCATCGAAGACAGGGCCAGCTACACCTTC.

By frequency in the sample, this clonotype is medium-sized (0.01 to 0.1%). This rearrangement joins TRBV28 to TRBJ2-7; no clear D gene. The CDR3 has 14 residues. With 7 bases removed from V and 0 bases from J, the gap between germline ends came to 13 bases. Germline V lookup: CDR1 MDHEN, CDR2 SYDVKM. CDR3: CASILGIGSYEQYF. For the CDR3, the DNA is TGTGCCAGCATCCTAGGGATCGGCTCCTACGAGCAGTACTTC. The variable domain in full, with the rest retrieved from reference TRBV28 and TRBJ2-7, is DVKVTQSSRYLVKRTGEKVFLECVQDMDHENMFWYRQDPGLGLRLIYFSYDVKMKEKGDIPEGYSVSREKKERFSLILESASTNQTSMYLCASILGIGSYEQYFGPGTRLTVT.

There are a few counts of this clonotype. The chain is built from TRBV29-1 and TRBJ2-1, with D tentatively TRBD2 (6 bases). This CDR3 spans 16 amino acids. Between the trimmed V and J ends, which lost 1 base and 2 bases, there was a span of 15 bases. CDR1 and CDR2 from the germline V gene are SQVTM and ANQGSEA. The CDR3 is CSVEGTTLVPYNEQFF. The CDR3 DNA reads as TGCAGCGTTGAAGGGACTACCCTTGTCCCCTACAATGAGCAGTTCTTC.

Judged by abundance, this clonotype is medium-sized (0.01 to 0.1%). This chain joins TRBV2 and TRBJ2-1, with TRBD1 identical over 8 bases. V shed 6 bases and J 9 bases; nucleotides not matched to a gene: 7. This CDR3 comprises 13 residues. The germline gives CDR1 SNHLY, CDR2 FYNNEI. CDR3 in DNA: TGTGCCAGCAGCCGCGGACAGGGTGCTGAGCAGTTCTTC. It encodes CASSRGQGAEQFF.

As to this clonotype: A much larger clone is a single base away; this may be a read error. CDR3 DNA: TGCGCCAGCAGCCAATACAGGGGAGAAGAAAAACTGGTTTTT. This translates into CASSQYRGEEKLVF. The V and J genes are TRBV4-1 and TRBJ1-4, with 7 bases matching TRBD1. The CDR3 contains 14 residues. Germline assignment: CDR1 MGHRA and CDR2 YSYEKL.

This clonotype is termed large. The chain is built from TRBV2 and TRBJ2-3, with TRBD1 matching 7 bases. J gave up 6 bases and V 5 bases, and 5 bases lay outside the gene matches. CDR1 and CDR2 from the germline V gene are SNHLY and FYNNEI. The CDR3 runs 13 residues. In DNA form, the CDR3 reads TGTGCCAGCAGTCGACAGGGAACGGATACGCAGTATTTT. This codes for CASSRQGTDTQYF. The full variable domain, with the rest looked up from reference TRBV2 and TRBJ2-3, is EPEVTQTPSHQVTQMGQEVILRCVPISNHLYFYWYRQILGQKVEFLVSFYNNEISEKSEIFDDQFSVERPDGSNFTLKIRSTKLEDSAMYFCASSRQGTDTQYFGPGTRLTVL.

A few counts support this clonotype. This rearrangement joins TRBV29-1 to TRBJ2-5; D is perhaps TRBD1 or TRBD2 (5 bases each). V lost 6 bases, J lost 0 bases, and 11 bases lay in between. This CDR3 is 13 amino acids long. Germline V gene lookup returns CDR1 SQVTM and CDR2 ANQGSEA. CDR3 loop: CSVRGTDQETQYF. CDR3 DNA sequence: TGCAGCGTGAGGGGCACAGACCAAGAGACCCAGTACTTC.

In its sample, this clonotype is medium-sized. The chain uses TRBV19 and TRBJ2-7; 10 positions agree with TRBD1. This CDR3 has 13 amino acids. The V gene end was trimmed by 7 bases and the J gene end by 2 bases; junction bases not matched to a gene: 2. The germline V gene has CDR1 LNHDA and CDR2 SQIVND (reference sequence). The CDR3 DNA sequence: TGTGCCAGTAAAGGGACAGGGGCCTACGAGCAGTACTTC. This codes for CASKGTGAYEQYF.